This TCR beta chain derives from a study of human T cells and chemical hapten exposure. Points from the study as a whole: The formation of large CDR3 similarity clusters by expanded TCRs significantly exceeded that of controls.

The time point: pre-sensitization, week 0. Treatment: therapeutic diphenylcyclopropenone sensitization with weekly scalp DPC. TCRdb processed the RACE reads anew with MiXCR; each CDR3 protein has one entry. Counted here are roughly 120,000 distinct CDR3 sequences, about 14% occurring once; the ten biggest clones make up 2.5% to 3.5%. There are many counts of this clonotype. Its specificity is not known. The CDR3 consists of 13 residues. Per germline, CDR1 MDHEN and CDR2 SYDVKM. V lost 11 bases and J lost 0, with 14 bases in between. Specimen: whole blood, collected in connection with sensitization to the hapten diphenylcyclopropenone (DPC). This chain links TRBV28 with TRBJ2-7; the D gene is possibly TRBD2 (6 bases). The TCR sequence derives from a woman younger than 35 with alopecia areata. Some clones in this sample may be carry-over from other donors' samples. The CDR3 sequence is CARTGSASYEQYF. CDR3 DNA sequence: TGTGCCCGAACCGGGAGCGCCTCCTACGAGCAGTACTTC.